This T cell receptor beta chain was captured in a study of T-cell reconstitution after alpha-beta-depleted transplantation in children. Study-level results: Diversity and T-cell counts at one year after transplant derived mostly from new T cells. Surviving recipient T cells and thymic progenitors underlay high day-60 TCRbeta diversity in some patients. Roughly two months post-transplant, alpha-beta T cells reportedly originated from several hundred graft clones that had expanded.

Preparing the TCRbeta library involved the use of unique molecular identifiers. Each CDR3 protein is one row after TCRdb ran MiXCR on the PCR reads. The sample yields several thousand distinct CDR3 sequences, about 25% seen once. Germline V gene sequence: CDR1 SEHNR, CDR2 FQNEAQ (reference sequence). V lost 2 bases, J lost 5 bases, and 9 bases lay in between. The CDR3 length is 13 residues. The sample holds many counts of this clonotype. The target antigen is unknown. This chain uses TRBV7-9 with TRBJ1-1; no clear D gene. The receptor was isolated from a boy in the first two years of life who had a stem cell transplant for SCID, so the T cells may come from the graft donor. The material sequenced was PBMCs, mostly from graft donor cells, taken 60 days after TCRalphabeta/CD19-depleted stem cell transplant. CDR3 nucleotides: TGTGCCAGCAGCTTATATTTCGCTACTGAAGCTTTCTTT. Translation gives CASSLYFATEAFF.